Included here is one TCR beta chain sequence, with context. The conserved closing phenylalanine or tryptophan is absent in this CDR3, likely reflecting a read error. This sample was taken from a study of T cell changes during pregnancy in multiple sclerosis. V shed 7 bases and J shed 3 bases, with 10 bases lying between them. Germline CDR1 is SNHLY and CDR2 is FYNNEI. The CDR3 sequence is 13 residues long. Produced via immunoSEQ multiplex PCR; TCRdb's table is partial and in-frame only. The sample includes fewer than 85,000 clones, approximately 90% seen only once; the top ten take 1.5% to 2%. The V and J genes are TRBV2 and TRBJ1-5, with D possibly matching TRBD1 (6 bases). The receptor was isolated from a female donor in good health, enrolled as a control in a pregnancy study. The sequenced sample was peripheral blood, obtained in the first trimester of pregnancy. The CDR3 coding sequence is TGTGCCAGCAAGAGGGACAACAATCAGCCCCAGCATCTT. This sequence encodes CASKRDNNQPQHL.